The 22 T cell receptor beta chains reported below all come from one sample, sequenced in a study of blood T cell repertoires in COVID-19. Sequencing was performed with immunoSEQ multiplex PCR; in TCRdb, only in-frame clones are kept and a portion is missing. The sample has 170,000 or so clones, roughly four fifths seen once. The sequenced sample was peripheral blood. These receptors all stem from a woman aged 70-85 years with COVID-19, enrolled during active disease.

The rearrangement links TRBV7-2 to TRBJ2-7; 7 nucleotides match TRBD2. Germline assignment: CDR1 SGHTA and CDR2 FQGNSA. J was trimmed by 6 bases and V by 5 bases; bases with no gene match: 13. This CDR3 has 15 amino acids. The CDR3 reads CASSGRGRAGSEQYF. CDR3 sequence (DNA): TGTGCCAGCAGCGGCCGAGGGAGGGCCGGAAGCGAGCAGTACTTC.

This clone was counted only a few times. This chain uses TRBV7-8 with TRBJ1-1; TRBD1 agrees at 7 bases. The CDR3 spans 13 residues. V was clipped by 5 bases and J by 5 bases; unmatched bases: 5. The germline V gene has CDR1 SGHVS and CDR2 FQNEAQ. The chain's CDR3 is CASSGRQGTEAFF. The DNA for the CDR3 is TGTGCCAGCAGCGGACGACAGGGAACTGAAGCTTTCTTT.

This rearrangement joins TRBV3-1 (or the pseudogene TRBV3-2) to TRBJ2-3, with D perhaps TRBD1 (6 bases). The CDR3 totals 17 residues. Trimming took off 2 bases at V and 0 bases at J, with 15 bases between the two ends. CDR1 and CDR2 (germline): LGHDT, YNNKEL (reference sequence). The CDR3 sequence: CASSQPGTTASTDTQYF. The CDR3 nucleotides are TGTGCCAGCAGCCAACCCGGGACAACTGCTAGCACAGATACGCAGTATTTT.

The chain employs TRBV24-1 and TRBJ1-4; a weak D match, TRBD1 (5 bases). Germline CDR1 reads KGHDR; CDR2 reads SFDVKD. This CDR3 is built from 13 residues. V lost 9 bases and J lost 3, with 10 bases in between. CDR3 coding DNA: TGTGCCACCGGCTCGACAGCTAATGAAAAACTGTTTTTT. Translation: CATGSTANEKLFF.

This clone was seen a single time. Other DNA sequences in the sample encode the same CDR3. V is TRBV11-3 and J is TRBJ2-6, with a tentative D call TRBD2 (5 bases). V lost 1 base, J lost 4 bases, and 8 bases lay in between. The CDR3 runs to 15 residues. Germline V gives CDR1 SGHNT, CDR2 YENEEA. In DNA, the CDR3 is TGTGCCAGCAGCTTAGGAGGGTCAGGGGCCAACGTCCTGACTTTC. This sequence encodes CASSLGGSGANVLTF.

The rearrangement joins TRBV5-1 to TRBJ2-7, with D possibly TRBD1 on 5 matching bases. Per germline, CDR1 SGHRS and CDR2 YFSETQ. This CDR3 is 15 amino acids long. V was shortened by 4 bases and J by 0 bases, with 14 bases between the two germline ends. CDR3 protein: CASSHQGESSYEQYF. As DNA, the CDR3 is TGCGCCAGCAGCCACCAGGGCGAAAGCTCCTACGAGCAGTACTTC.

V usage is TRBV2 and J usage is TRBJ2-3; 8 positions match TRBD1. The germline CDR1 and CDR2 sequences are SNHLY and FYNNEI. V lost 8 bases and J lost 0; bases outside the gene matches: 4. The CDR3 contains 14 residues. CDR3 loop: CASWTGTSTDTQYF. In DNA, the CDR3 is TGTGCCAGCTGGACAGGGACCAGCACAGATACGCAGTATTTT.

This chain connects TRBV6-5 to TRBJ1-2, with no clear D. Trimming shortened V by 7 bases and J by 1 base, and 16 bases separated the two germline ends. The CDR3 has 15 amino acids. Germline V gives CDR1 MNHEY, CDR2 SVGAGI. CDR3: CASKGPGGLNYGYTF. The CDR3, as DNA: TGTGCCAGCAAGGGTCCAGGAGGTCTTAACTATGGCTACACCTTC.

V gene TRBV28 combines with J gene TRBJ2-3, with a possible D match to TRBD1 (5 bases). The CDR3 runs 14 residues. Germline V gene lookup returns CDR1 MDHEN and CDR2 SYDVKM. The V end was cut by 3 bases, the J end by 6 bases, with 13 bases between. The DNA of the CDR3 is TGTGCCAGCAGTTTCGCAGGGTTAAGTGATACGCAGTATTTT. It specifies CASSFAGLSDTQYF. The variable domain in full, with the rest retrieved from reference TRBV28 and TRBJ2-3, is DVKVTQSSRYLVKRTGEKVFLECVQDMDHENMFWYRQDPGLGLRLIYFSYDVKMKEKGDIPEGYSVSREKKERFSLILESASTNQTSMYLCASSFAGLSDTQYFGPGTRLTVL.

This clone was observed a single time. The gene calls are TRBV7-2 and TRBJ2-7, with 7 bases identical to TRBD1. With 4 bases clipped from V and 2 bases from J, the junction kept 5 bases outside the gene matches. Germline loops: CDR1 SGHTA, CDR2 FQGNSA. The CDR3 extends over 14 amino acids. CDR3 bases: TGTGCCAGCAGCTACCGGGACAGTACCTACGAGCAGTACTTC. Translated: CASSYRDSTYEQYF.

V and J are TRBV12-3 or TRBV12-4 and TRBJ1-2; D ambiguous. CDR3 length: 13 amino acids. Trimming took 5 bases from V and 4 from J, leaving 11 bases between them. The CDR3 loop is CASSTMASYGYTF. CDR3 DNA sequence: TGTGCCAGCAGTACAATGGCCAGCTATGGCTACACCTTC.

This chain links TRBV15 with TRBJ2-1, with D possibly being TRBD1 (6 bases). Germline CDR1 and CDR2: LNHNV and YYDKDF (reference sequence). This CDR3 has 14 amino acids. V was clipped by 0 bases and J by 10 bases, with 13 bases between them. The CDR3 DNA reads TGTGCCACCAGCAGAGATCTATCACAGGGAGAGCAGTTCTTC. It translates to CATSRDLSQGEQFF.

The CDR3 region is CASSPGGTPATGELFF. The CDR3 coding sequence is TGCGCCAGCAGCCCGGGGGGGACACCTGCCACCGGGGAGCTGTTTTTT. This chain connects TRBV5-1 to TRBJ2-2, with 8 bases that match TRBD2. The germline V gene encodes CDR1 SGHRS and CDR2 YFSETQ. Trimming removed 4 bases from V and 4 bases from J; junction bases left unmatched: 9. The CDR3 totals 16 residues.

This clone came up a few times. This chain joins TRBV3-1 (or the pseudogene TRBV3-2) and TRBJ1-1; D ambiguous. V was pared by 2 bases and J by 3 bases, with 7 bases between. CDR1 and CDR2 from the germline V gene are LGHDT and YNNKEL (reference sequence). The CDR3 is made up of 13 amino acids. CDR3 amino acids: CASSQLRDTEAFF. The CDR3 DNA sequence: TGTGCCAGCAGCCAACTACGGGACACTGAAGCTTTCTTT.

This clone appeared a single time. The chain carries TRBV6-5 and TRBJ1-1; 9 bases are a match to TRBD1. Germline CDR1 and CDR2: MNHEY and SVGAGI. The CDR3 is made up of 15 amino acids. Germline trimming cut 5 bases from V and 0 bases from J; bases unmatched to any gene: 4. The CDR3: CASSRTGVLNTEAFF. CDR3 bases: TGTGCCAGCAGTCGGACAGGGGTCTTGAACACTGAAGCTTTCTTT.

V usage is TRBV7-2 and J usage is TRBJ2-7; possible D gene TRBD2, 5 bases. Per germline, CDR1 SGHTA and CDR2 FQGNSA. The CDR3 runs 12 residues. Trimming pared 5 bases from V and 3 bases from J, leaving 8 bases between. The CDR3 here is CASSPEGYEQYF. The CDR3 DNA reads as TGTGCCAGCAGCCCAGAGGGCTACGAGCAGTACTTC.

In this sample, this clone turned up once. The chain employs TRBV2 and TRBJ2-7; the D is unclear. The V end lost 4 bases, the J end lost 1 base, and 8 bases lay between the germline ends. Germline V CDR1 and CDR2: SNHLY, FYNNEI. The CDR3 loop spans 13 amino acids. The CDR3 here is CASSARASYEQYF. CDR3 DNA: TGTGCCAGCAGTGCTCGAGCGTCCTACGAGCAGTACTTC.

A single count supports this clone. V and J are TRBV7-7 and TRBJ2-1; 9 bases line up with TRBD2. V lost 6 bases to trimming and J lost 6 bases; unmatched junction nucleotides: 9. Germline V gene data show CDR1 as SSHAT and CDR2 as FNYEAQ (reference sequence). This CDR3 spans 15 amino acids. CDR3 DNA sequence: TGTGCCAGCAGTAAATCCGGGACTAGCTCCAATGAGCAGTTCTTC. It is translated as CASSKSGTSSNEQFF.

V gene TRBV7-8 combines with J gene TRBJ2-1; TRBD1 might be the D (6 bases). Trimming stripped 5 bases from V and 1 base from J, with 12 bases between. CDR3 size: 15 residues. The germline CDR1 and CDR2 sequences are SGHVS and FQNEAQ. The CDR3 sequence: CASSLSRGSYNEQFF. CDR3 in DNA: TGTGCCAGCAGCCTCTCTAGGGGGTCCTACAATGAGCAGTTCTTC.

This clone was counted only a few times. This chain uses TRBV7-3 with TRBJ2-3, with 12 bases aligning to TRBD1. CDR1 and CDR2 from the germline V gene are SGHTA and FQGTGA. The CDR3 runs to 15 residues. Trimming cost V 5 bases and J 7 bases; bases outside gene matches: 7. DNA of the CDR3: TGTGCCAGCAGCGCAGGGACAGGGGGCGCCAATACGCAGTATTTT. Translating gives CASSAGTGGANTQYF.

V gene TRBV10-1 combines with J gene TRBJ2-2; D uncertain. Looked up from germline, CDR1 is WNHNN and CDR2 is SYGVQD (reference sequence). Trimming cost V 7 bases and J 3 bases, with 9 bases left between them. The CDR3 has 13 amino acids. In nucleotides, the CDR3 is TGCGCCAGCAAAGACTCCTACACCGGGGAGCTGTTTTTT. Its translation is CASKDSYTGELFF.

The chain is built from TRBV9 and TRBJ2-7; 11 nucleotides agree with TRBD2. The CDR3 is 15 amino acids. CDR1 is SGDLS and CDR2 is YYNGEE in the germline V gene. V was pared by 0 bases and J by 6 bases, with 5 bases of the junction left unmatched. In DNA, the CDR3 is TGTGCCAGCAGCGTAGTAGCTAGCGGGAGGACCGAGCAGTACTTC. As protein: CASSVVASGRTEQYF.